This is a list of T cell receptor beta chains from one sample in a study of Graves' ophthalmopathy and Graves' hyperthyroidism. TCRdb called the multiplex PCR reads again in MiXCR, with one record for every CDR3 protein. The table shows roughly 380,000 distinct CDR3 sequences, with 15% occurring only once. Sequencing input: peripheral blood. The receptors originated from a young woman with stable Graves' hyperthyroidism. CDR3s include the opening cysteine and the closing phenylalanine or tryptophan. Fields, in order: J gene, V gene, clone size, D gene, CDR3 protein, CDR3 DNA. The D gene is left open where the match is weak. Expanded clones get a size class; other rows say once, few or many, or leave the size out.

>TRBJ1-1|TRBV19|many|-
CASRRAGGNTEAFF
TGTGCCAGCAGAAGGGCTGGGGGGAACACTGAAGCTTTCTTT
>TRBJ1-1|TRBV27|many|-
CASGELVNTEAFF
TGTGCCAGCGGGGAATTGGTGAACACTGAAGCTTTCTTT
>TRBJ1-2|TRBV2|many|-
CASSDGRGYGYTF
TGTGCCAGCAGTGACGGAAGGGGCTATGGCTACACCTTC
>TRBJ1-1|TRBV10-3|many|-
CAAQDGSNTEAFF
TGTGCCGCTCAGGACGGATCTAACACTGAAGCTTTCTTT
>TRBJ2-7|TRBV3-1|few|TRBD2
CASGERGSYEQYF
TGTGCCAGCGGAGAGCGGGGGTCGTACGAGCAGTACTTC
>TRBJ1-5|TRBV6-1|-|TRBD1
CASSPIQGDQPQHF
TGTGCCAGCTCACCAATCCAGGGGGATCAGCCCCAGCATTTT
>TRBJ2-5|TRBV4-1|-|-
CASSQDWGSKTQYF
TGCGCCAGCAGCCAAGATTGGGGGAGTAAGACCCAGTACTTC
>TRBJ1-2|TRBV19|many|-
CASTTSNYGYTF
TGTGCCAGTACCACGTCTAACTATGGCTACACCTTC
>TRBJ1-1|TRBV7-9|-|-
CAAGGPNTEAFF
TGTGCTGCTGGGGGCCCGAACACTGAAGCTTTCTTT
>TRBJ2-3|TRBV3-1|-|-
CASSPGYSSAWGTDTQYF
TGTGCCAGCAGCCCTGGTTATTCGTCAGCTTGGGGGACAGATACGCAGTATTTT
>TRBJ1-2|TRBV11-2|-|TRBD1
CVSSQQGPRTYGYTF
TGTGTCAGCAGCCAACAGGGGCCGCGAACCTATGGCTACACCTTC